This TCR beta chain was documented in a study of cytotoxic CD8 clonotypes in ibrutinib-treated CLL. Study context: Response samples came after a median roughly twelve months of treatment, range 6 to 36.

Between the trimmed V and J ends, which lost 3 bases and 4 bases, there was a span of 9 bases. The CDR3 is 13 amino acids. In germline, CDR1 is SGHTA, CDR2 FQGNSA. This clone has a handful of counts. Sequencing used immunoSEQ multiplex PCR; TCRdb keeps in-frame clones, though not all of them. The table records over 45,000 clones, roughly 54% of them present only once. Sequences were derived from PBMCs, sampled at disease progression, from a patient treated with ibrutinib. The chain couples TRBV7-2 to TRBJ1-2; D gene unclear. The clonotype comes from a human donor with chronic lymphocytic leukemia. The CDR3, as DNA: TGTGCCAGCAGCTTCCATAACGGCTATGGCTACACCTTC. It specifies CASSFHNGYGYTF.